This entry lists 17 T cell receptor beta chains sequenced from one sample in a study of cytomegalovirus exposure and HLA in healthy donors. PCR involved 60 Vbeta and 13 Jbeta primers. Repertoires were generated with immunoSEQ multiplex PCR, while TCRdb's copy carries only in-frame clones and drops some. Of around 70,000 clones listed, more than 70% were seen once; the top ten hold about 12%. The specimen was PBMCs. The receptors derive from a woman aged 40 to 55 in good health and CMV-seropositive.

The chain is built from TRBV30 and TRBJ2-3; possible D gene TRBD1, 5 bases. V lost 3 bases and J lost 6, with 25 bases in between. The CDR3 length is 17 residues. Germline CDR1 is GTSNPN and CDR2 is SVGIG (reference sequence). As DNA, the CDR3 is TGTGCCTGGAGATCGTTGGGAACAGGCGCCAAGGGCGATACGCAGTATTTT. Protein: CAWRSLGTGAKGDTQYF.

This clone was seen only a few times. The CDR3 loop is CSVDLDSFVVAQYF. DNA for the CDR3: TGCAGCGTTGACCTAGACAGTTTCGTGGTGGCCCAGTACTTC. The rearrangement joins TRBV29-1 to TRBJ2-5; TRBD1 might be the D (5 bases). CDR1 is SQVTM, CDR2 ANQGSEA, per germline. The CDR3 totals 14 residues. The V end was cut by 3 bases, the J end by 9 bases, with 20 bases between.

The CDR3 region is CASGPGQGRNQPQHF. The DNA of the CDR3 is TGTGCTAGTGGCCCCGGACAGGGTCGAAATCAGCCCCAGCATTTT. The rearrangement uses TRBV12-5 and TRBJ1-5, with TRBD1 identical over 8 bases. V was clipped by 6 bases and J by 4 bases; unmatched bases: 8. The CDR3 is made up of 15 amino acids. Germline loops: CDR1 LGHNT, CDR2 FRNRAP.

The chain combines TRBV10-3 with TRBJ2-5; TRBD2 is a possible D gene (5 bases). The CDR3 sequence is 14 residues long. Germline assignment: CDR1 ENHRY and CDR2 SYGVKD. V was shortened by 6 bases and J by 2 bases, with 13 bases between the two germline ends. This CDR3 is CAISQDRGQETQYF. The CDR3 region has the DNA TGTGCCATCAGCCAGGATCGGGGACAAGAGACCCAGTACTTC.

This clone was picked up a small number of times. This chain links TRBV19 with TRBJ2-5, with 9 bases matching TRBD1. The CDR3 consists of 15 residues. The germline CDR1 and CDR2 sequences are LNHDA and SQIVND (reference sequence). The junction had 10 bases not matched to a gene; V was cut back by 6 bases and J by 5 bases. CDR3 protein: CASSQTDRGSETQYF. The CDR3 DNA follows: TGTGCCAGTAGCCAGACGGACAGGGGATCCGAGACCCAGTACTTC.

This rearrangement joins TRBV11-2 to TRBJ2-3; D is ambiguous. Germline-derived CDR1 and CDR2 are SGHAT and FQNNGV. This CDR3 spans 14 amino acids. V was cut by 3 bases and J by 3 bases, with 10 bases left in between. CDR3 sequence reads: CASSFNRVTDTQYF. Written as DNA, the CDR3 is TGTGCCAGCAGCTTTAACCGGGTAACAGATACGCAGTATTTT.

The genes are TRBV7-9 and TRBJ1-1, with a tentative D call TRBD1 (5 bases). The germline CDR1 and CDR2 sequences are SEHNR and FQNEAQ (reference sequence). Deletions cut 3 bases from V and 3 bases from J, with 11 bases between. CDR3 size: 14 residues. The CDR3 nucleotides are TGTGCCAGCAGCTTGGGGGGGTTGCACACTGAAGCTTTCTTT. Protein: CASSLGGLHTEAFF.

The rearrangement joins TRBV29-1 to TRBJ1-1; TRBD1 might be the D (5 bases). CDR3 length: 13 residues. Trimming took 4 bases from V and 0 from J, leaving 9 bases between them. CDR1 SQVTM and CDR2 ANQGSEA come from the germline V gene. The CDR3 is CSVVDSVNTEAFF. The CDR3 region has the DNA TGCAGCGTTGTCGACAGCGTGAACACTGAAGCTTTCTTT.

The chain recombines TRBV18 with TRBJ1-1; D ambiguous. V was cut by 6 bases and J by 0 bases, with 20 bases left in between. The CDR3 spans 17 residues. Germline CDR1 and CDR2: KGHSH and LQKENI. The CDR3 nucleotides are TGTGCCAGCTCCGATTCCAGTAGCGTAACCATGAACACTGAAGCTTTCTTT. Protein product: CASSDSSSVTMNTEAFF.

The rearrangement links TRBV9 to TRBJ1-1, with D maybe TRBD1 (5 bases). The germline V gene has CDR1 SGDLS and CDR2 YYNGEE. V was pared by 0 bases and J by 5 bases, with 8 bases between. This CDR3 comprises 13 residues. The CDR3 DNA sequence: TGTGCCAGCAGCGTAGGGGGGGAGACTGAAGCTTTCTTT. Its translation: CASSVGGETEAFF.

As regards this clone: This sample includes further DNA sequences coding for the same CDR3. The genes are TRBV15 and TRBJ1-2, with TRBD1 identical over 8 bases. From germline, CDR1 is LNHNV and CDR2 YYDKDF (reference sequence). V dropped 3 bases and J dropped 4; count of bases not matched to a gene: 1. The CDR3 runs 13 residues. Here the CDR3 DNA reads TGTGCCACCAGCAGGGGGACAGGCTATGGCTACACCTTC. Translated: CATSRGTGYGYTF. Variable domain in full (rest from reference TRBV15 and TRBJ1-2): DAMVIQNPRYQVTQFGKPVTLSCSQTLNHNVMYWYQQKSSQAPKLLFHYYDKDFNNEADTPDNFQSRRPNTSFCFLDIRSPGLGDTAMYLCATSRGTGYGYTFGSGTRLTVV.

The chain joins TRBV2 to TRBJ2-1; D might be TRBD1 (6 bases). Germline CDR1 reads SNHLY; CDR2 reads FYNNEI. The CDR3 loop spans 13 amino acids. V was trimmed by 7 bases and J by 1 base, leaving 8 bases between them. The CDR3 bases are TGTGCCAGCAATGGACAGTCCTACAATGAGCAGTTCTTC. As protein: CASNGQSYNEQFF.

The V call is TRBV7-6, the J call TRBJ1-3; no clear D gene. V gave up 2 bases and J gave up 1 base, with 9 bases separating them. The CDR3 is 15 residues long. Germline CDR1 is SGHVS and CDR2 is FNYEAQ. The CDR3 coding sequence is TGTGCCAGCAGCTTAAATCGGGGATCTGGAAACACCATATATTTT. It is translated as CASSLNRGSGNTIYF.

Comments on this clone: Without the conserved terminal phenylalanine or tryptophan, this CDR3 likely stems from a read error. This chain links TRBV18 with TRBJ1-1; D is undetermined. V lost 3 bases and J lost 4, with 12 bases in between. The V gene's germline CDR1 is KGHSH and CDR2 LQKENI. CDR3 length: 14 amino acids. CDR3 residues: CASSPLVLSTEAFL. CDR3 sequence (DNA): TGTGCCAGCTCACCTCTGGTGTTGAGCACTGAAGCTTTCTTG.

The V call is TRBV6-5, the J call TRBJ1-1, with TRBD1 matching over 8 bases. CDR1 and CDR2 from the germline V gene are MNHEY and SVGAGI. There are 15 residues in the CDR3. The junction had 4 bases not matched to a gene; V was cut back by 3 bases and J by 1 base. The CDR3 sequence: CASSYRTGRNTEAFF. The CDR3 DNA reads TGTGCCAGCAGTTATCGGACAGGGCGGAACACTGAAGCTTTCTTT.

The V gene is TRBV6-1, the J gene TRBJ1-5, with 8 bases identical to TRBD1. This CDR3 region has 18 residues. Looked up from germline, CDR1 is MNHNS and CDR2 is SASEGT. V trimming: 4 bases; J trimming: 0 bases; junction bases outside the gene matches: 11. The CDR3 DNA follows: TGTGCCAGCAGTGGGGACAGGACAGCGGATTATAGCAATCAGCCCCAGCATTTT. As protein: CASSGDRTADYSNQPQHF.

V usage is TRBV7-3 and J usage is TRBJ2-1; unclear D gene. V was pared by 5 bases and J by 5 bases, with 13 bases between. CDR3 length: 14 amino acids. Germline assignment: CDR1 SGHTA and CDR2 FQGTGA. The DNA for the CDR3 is TGTGCCAGCAGCGCCACTAAGGAGCACAATGAGCAGTTCTTC. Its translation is CASSATKEHNEQFF.